Detailed here is one TCR beta chain. The antigen is not known. These data belong to a study of response to subunit inactivated influenza vaccine. Points from the study as a whole: The authors suggested that few new T cells are recruited per seasonal influenza vaccination.

The CDR3 is made up of 15 amino acids. Germline-derived CDR1 and CDR2 are SEHNR and FQNEAQ (reference sequence). V lost 0 bases and J 5 bases, leaving 12 bases between the germline ends. One entry per CDR3 protein, called by TCRdb with MiXCR from the RT-PCR reads. The sample has over 750,000 distinct CDR3 sequences, around 21% seen once; the top ten hold around 9.6%. The sample in question was PBMCs from blood, obtained approximately 5 days after vaccination. This TCR was sampled from a man in his fifties or sixties who received an inactivated influenza vaccine. The chain has TRBV7-9 and TRBJ2-3; D is possibly TRBD2 (5 bases). The CDR3 coding sequence is TGTGCCAGCAGCTTAGCAGTCCGGGAAGGAGATACGCAGTATTTT. This translates into CASSLAVREGDTQYF.